The source of this T cell receptor beta chain is a study of T cells in Graves' hyperthyroidism and ophthalmopathy. General study results and limits: A 13 V-J model separated ophthalmopathy from stable hyperthyroidism. Within blood appeared most thyroid clonotypes that had expanded above 0.001.

Researchers defined stable Graves' hyperthyroidism as no ophthalmopathy progression within 18 months. Diagnosis rested on symptoms, serum thyroxine and TRAb, thyroid ultrasound, and orbital computed tomography. This clonotype has just a few counts. Its target is unknown. Researchers took RNA transcripts and amplified the TCR beta CDR3 regions from them. TCR CDR3 underwent first-round RT-PCR with the HTBI primer set. TCRdb used MiXCR to reprocess the multiplex PCR reads, holding one entry per CDR3 protein. The data contain about 100,000 distinct CDR3 sequences, 16% of them singletons. The sequencing input was blood. This sequence originates from a woman aged 45-65 years with Graves' hyperthyroidism.

The CDR3 here is CASRGSGSAYEQYF. CDR3 DNA: TGTGCCAGCAGGGGAAGCGGGAGCGCCTACGAGCAGTACTTC. The rearrangement links TRBV28 to TRBJ2-7; 8 bases are a match to TRBD2. The germline V gene encodes CDR1 MDHEN and CDR2 SYDVKM. The CDR3 extends over 14 amino acids. J was trimmed by 2 bases and V by 6 bases; bases with no gene match: 6. Complete variable domain (other parts from reference TRBV28 and TRBJ2-7): DVKVTQSSRYLVKRTGEKVFLECVQDMDHENMFWYRQDPGLGLRLIYFSYDVKMKEKGDIPEGYSVSREKKERFSLILESASTNQTSMYLCASRGSGSAYEQYFGPGTRLTVT.